This T cell receptor beta chain came from a study of Ad26.COV2.S vaccination and SARS-CoV-2 variants. Study in general: Intramuscular Ad26.COV2.S doses were given once or twice, 56 days apart.

This table comes from immunoSEQ multiplex PCR, and its TCRdb copy is limited to in-frame clones, with some not included. The table lists about 400,000 clones, around 82% of them singletons. Study results and limitations: Substantial breadth was reported for post-vaccination spike-specific CD8+ and CD4+ T cells. Total T cell responses were possibly underestimated by TCR breadth and depth analyses.

The treatment here: around 19 received Ad26.COV2.S at low or high dose, single or two shots; 5 received placebo; per-sample allocation not given. Day 63 following the first vaccine or placebo injection was when the samples were taken. Vaccine was an Ad26 vector expressing Wuhan-strain SARS-CoV-2 spike. The V gene's germline CDR1 is MNHEY and CDR2 SVGAGI. V was pared by 0 bases and J by 13 bases, with 11 bases between. This CDR3 comprises 12 residues. As to this clone: Its antigen is unknown.

This receptor was taken from a person aged 18-65 years who received the Ad26.COV2.S COVID-19 vaccine or a placebo. Sample: peripheral blood, taken in a trial of Ad26.COV2.S vaccine versus placebo. The J gene is TRBJ2-3, the V gene TRBV6-5; D uncertain. The CDR3 bases are TGTGCCAGCAGTTACTCTGAGGCCAAGGAGTATTTT. It yields the protein CASSYSEAKEYF.